These T cell receptor beta chains were read from a single sample in a study of neurological immune-mediated disorders. TCRdb re-called the 5' RACE reads with MiXCR, one entry per CDR3 protein. The data contain approximately 45,000 distinct CDR3 sequences, about 13% of them singletons. Specimen: PBMCs. The source is a young man in good health. The conserved cysteine and the conserved F or W are not part of the CDR3 here. The D gene is left open where the match is weak.

j_call v_call d_call cdr3_aa
TRBJ1-1 TRBV10-3 . AISGGGFGTEAF
TRBJ2-2 TRBV5-1 TRBD2 ASSFPSGSRANTGELF
TRBJ2-7 TRBV18 . ANSNLYEQY
TRBJ2-7 TRBV28 . ASRTPGPVSYEQY
TRBJ2-3 TRBV29-1 . SVELQGAPSTDTQY
TRBJ2-1 TRBV6-2/TRBV6-3 . ASSADISSYNEQF
TRBJ2-7 TRBV6-2/TRBV6-3 TRBD1 ASSSPGTGGPYEQY
TRBJ2-7 TRBV7-9 . ASSSRISYEQY
TRBJ1-1 TRBV29-1 . SGGRRVDTEAF
TRBJ1-1 TRBV7-2 . ASSLDQKFTEAF
TRBJ2-5 TRBV20-1 TRBD1 SAPAGTGRYETQY
TRBJ1-2 TRBV2 . ASNRESNYGYT
TRBJ2-7 TRBV15 TRBD2 ATSRGSGLAGVYEQY
TRBJ2-1 TRBV28 TRBD2 ASSWGTSGNEQF
TRBJ2-2 TRBV10-1 . ASSEKQGSGELF
TRBJ2-7 TRBV5-1 TRBD2 ASSEGLAGAWQY
TRBJ2-3 TRBV3-1 TRBD2 ASSQRRRLAGGPSTDTQY
TRBJ2-7 TRBV6-2/TRBV6-3 . ASSYSTLGGIEQY
TRBJ2-7 TRBV7-3 . ASSPIPREQY
TRBJ2-7 TRBV7-7 . ASSLHFDYEQY
TRBJ2-3 TRBV3-1 TRBD2 ASSLGLADITDTQY
TRBJ2-5 TRBV9 . ASSVVPGVEETQY
TRBJ2-7 TRBV20-1 . SARENDEQY
TRBJ2-7 TRBV18 TRBD1 ASSSSPGTVAYEQY
TRBJ2-3 TRBV2 TRBD2 ASSESPLGGADTQY
TRBJ1-5 TRBV3-1 TRBD1 ASSQTPGGRQPQH
TRBJ1-2 TRBV5-1 . ASSLEGSAPTGYT
TRBJ2-7 TRBV15 . ATRKAPASYEQY
TRBJ2-7 TRBV5-1 TRBD2 ASSLDFVATSGNLYTYEQY
TRBJ2-1 TRBV5-1 . ASSLFERSNEQF
TRBJ1-2 TRBV2 . ASSPSAQYGYT
TRBJ2-3 TRBV2 . ASSEGGRTEY
TRBJ2-7 TRBV7-9 . ASQDRKGEQY
TRBJ1-6 TRBV5-1 . ASSVGGLNSPLH
TRBJ2-7 TRBV5-1 . ASSLLYSSYEQY
TRBJ2-7 TRBV7-2 . ASSKGPGGYEQY
TRBJ2-2 TRBV5-5 TRBD2 ASSSGLAGVTGELF
TRBJ2-1 TRBV21-1 . ASSRPGLLLPGNEQF
TRBJ2-3 TRBV29-1 TRBD1 SVGGRGPGDTQY
TRBJ1-5 TRBV2 . ASSEQTYNQPQH
TRBJ2-5 TRBV20-1 TRBD2 TARNQLAGGETQY
TRBJ2-2 TRBV7-3 . ASSSTTNTGELF
TRBJ2-7 TRBV28 TRBD1 ASRGDRGSYEQY
TRBJ2-5 TRBV5-1 . ASSYRVEETQY
TRBJ2-3 TRBV7-8 . ASSLGGGGTDTQY
TRBJ2-7 TRBV5-1 TRBD2 ASSWDYTGTNYEQY
TRBJ2-1 TRBV18 . ASSPTSYSYNEQF
TRBJ2-7 TRBV12-3/TRBV12-4 . ASRHLRIPVYYEQY
TRBJ2-3 TRBV20-1 TRBD2 SARVGLAGVWGTQY
TRBJ1-4 TRBV5-1 TRBD1 ASSLGTGDEKLF
TRBJ2-7 TRBV12-3/TRBV12-4 . ASSLSTPYEQY
TRBJ2-1 TRBV3-1 TRBD2 ASSQGERETYNEQF
TRBJ1-6 TRBV9 . ASSAGQNFGGNSPLH
TRBJ2-3 TRBV7-9 TRBD2 ASSLSREGDTQY
TRBJ1-2 TRBV12-3/TRBV12-4 TRBD1 ASRYTGDYGYT